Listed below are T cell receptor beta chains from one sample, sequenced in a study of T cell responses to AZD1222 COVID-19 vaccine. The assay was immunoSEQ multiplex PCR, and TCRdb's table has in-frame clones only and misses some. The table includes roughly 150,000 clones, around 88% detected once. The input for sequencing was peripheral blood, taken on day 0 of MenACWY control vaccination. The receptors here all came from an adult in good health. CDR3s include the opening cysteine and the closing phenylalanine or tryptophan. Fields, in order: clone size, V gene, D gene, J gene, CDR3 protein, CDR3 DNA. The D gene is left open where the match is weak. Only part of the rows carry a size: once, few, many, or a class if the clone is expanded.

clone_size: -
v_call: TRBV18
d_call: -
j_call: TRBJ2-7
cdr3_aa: CASSLDRHSYEQYF
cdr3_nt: TGTGCCAGCTCACTTGACAGACACAGCTACGAGCAGTACTTC

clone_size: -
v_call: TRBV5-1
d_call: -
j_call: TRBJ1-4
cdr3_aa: CASSIGQSLEKLFF
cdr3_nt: TGCGCCAGCAGCATTGGACAGTCCTTGGAAAAACTGTTTTTT

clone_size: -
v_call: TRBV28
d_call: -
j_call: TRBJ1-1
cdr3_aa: CASSLRLRGGTEAFF
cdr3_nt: TGTGCCAGCAGTCTACGTCTCAGGGGAGGCACTGAAGCTTTCTTT

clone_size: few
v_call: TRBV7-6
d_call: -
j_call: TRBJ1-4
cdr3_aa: CASSLEGRGDEKLFF
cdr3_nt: TGTGCCAGCAGCTTAGAGGGCAGGGGCGATGAAAAACTGTTTTTT

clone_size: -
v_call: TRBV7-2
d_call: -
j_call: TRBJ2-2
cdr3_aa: CASSHRDTYTGELFF
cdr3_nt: TGTGCCAGCAGCCACCGGGACACCTACACCGGGGAGCTGTTTTTT

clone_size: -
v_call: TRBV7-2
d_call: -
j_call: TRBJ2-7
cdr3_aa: CASSLTGGMGEQYF
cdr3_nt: TGTGCCAGCAGCCTGACAGGCGGGATGGGCGAGCAGTACTTC

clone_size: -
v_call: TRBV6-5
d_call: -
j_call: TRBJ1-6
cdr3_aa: CASRSGVGDSPLHF
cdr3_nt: TGTGCCAGCAGGTCCGGCGTCGGGGATTCACCCCTCCACTTT

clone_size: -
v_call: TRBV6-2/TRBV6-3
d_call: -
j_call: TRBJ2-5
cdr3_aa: CASSYSLGAYF
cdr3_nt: TGTGCCAGCAGTTACTCCCTAGGGGCGTACTTC

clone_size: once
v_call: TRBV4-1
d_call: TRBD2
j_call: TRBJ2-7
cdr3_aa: CASSPIAGAAGEQYF
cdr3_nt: TGCGCCAGCAGCCCGATAGCGGGAGCCGCGGGGGAGCAGTACTTC

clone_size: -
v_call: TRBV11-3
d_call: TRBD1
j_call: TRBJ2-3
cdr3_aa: CASSLDRQGAGTDTQYF
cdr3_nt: TGTGCCAGCAGCTTAGATCGGCAGGGGGCGGGGACAGATACGCAGTATTTT

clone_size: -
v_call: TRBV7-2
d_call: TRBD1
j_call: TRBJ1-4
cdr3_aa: CASSRSQGGYEKLFF
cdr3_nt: TGTGCCAGCAGCAGATCCCAGGGGGGCTATGAAAAACTGTTTTTT

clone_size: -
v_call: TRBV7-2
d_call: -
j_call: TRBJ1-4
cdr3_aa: CASSGQGGEKLFF
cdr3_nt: TGTGCCAGCTCCGGGCAGGGTGGTGAAAAACTGTTTTTT

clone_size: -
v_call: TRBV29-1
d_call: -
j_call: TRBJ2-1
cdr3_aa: CSVEVGGYNEQFF
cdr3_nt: TGCAGCGTTGAGGTAGGGGGTTACAATGAGCAGTTCTTC

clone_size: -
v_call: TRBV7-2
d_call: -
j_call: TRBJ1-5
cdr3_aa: CASSRDSQPQHF
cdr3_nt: TGTGCCAGCAGTCGTGACTCTCAGCCCCAGCATTTT

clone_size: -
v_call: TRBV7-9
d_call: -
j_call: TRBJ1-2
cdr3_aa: CASSLDKAGITF
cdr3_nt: TGTGCCAGCAGCTTAGATAAAGCGGGTATCACCTTC

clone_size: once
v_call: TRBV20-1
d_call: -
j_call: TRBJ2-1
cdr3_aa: CSAMRDEQFF
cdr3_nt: TGCAGTGCTATGAGAGATGAGCAGTTCTTC

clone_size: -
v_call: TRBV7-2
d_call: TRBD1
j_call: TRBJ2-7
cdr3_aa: CASSSRDRYLSYEQYF
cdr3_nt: TGTGCCAGCAGCAGCCGGGACAGATACCTCTCCTACGAGCAGTACTTC

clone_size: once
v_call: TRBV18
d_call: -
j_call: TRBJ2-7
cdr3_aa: CASSPPGVGGTYEQYF
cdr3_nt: TGTGCCAGCTCACCACCGGGAGTCGGGGGTACCTACGAGCAGTACTTC

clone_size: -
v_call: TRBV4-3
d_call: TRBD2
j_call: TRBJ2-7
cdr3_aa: CASSPTSGRAYEQYF
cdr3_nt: TGCGCCAGCAGTCCGACTAGCGGGAGGGCCTACGAGCAGTACTTC

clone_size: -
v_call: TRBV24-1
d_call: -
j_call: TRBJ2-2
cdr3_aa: CATSPPSANTGELFF
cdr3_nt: TGTGCCACCAGTCCGCCAAGCGCGAACACCGGGGAGCTGTTTTTT

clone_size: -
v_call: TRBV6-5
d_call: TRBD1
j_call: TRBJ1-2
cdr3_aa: CASSSPTGPNYGYTF
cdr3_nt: TGTGCCAGCAGTTCTCCGACAGGGCCCAACTATGGCTACACCTTC

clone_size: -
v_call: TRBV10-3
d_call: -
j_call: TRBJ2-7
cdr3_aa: CAISERGSVSSYEQYF
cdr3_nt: TGTGCCATCAGTGAGCGGGGTTCCGTGAGCTCCTACGAGCAGTACTTC

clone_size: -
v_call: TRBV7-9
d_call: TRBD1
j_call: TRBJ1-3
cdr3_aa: CASSLGQGASSGNTIYF
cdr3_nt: TGTGCCAGCAGCTTAGGACAGGGGGCCAGCTCTGGAAACACCATATATTTT

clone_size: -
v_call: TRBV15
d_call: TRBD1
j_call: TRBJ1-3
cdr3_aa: CATSRAQGAVAGNTIYF
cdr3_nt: TGTGCCACCAGCAGAGCCCAGGGGGCGGTTGCTGGAAACACCATATATTTT

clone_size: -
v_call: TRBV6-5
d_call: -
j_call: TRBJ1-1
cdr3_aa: CASSLTRENTEAFF
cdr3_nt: TGTGCCAGCAGCTTAACCAGGGAGAACACTGAAGCTTTCTTT

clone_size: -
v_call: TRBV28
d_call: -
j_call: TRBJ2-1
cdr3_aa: CASSLGSYNEQFF
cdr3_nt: TGTGCCAGCAGTTTGGGATCCTACAATGAGCAGTTCTTC

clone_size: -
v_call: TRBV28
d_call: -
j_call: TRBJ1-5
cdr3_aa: CASTPHTNQPQHF
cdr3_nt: TGTGCCAGCACTCCTCATACTAATCAGCCCCAGCATTTT

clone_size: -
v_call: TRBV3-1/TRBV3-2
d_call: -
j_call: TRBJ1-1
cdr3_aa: CASSQDPRKNTEAFF
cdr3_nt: TGTGCCAGCAGCCAAGATCCCCGCAAGAACACTGAAGCTTTCTTT

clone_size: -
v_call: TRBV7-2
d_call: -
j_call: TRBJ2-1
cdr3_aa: CASSFAMSGGYNEQFF
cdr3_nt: TGTGCCAGCAGCTTTGCCATGAGCGGTGGGTACAATGAGCAGTTCTTC

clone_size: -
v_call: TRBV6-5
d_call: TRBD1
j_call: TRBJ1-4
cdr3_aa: CASSYSGDRANEKLFF
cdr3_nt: TGTGCCAGCAGTTACTCGGGGGACAGGGCAAATGAAAAACTGTTTTTT

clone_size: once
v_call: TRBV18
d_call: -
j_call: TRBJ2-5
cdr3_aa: CASSPSKQQETQYF
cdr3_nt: TGTGCCAGCTCACCATCGAAACAGCAAGAGACCCAGTACTTC

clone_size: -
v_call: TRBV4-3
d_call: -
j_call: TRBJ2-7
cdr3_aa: CASSQSWTVMNYEQYF
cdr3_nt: TGCGCCAGCAGCCAATCCTGGACAGTGATGAACTACGAGCAGTACTTC

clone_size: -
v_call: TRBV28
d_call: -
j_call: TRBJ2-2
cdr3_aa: CASSFLDGELFF
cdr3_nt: TGTGCCAGCAGTTTCTTGGACGGGGAGCTGTTTTTT

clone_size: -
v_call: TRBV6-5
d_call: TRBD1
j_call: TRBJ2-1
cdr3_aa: CASSRDSYNEQFF
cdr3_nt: TGTGCCAGCAGCCGGGACAGCTACAATGAGCAGTTCTTC

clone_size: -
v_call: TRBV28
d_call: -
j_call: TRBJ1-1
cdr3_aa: CASSVGGTSNTEAFF
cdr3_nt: TGTGCCAGCAGCGTAGGCGGGACATCGAACACTGAAGCTTTCTTT

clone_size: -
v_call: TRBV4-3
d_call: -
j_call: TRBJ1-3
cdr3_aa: CASSDIHGTYTGNTIYF
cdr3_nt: TGCGCCAGCAGTGACATTCACGGGACATATACTGGAAACACCATATATTTT

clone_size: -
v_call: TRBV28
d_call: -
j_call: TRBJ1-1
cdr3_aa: CASSLWDKNTEAFF
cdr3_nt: TGTGCCAGCAGTCTCTGGGACAAAAACACTGAAGCTTTCTTT

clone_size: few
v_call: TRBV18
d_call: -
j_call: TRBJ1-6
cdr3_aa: CASSPLDNSPLHF
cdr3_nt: TGTGCCAGCTCACCACTGGATAATTCACCCCTCCACTTT

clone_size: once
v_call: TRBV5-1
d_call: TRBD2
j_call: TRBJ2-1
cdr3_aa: CASSLGLAANEQFF
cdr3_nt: TGCGCCAGCAGCTTGGGACTAGCGGCGAATGAGCAGTTCTTC

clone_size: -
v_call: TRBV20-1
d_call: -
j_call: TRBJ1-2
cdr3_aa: CSDDYGYTF
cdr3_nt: TGCAGTGATGATTATGGCTACACCTTC

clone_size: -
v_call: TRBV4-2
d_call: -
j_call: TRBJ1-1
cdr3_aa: CASSPEGGKNTEAFF
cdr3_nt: TGTGCCAGCAGCCCCGAGGGGGGAAAGAACACTGAAGCTTTCTTT

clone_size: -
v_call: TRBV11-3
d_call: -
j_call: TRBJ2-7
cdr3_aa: CASSFFSGNEQYF
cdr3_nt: TGTGCCAGCAGCTTTTTCTCTGGAAACGAGCAGTACTTC

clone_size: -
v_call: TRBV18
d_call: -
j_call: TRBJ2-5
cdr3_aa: CASSPNRKETQYF
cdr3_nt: TGTGCCAGCTCACCAAACAGAAAAGAGACCCAGTACTTC

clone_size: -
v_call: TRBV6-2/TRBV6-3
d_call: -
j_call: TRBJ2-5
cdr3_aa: CASSFRFSPQETQYF
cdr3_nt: TGTGCCAGCAGTTTCCGCTTCTCGCCCCAAGAGACCCAGTACTTC

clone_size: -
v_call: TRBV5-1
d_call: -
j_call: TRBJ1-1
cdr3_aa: CASSLSGFKEAFF
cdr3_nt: TGCGCCAGCAGCTTGTCTGGGTTTAAGGAAGCTTTCTTT